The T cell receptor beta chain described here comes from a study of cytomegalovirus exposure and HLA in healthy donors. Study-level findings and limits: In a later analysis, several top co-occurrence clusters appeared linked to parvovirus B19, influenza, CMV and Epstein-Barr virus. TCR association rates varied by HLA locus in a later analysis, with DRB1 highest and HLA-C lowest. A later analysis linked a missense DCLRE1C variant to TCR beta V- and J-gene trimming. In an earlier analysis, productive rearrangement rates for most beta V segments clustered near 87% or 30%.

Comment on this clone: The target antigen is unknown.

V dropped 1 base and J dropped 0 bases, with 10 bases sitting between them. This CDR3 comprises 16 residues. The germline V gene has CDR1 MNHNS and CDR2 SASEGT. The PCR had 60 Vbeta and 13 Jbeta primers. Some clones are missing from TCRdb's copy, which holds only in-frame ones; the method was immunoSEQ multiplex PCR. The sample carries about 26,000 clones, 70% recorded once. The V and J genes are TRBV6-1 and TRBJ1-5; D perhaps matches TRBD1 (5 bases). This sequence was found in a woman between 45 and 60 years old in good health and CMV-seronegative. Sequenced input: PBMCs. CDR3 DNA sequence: TGTGCCAGCAGTGAAGGACAGCACTATAGCAATCAGCCCCAGCATTTT. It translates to CASSEGQHYSNQPQHF.